This T cell receptor beta chain was retrieved from a study of CD8+ T cells in alopecia areata. Findings and caveats of the study: Sequencing of scalp tissue also captures the resident alphabeta T cells of normal skin. Greater clonality was observed in lesional scalp samples, especially alopecia totalis/universalis, versus normal scalp. Relative to mice, TCR sharing across patients was less clear, a difference possibly HLA-related.

Comment on this clone: The antigen remains unidentified. Other DNA sequences in this specimen translate into the identical CDR3.

Germline CDR1 reads SNHLY; CDR2 reads FYNNEI. The CDR3 contains 12 residues. V was cut by 4 bases and J by 3 bases, with 7 bases left in between. As the sequencing template, cDNA was produced by extracting RNA and reverse transcribing it. Clones were sequenced by immunoSEQ multiplex PCR, and TCRdb holds only the in-frame ones, with some missing. The data show 130,000 to 150,000 clones, about three fifths seen once. Investigators sorted PBMCs to obtain both CD4+ and CD8+ T cells. The sequenced sample was CD8+ T cells sorted from blood. The source of this sequence is a human donor in good health. The chain recombines TRBV2 with TRBJ2-7; D gene ambiguous. Here the CDR3 DNA reads TGTGCCAGCAGTGGTGGCAGCTACGAGCAGTACTTC. Residues: CASSGGSYEQYF.